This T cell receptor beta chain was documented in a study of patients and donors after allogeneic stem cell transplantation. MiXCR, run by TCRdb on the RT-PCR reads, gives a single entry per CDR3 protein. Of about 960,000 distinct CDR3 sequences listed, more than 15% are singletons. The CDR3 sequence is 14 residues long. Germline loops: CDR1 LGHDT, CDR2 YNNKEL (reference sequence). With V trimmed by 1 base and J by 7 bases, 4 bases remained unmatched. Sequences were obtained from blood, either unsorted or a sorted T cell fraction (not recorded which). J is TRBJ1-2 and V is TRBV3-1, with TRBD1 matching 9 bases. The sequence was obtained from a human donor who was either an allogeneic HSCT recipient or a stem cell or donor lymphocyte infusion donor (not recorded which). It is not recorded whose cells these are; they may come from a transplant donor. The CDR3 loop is CASSQGTGAAGYTF. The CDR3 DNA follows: TGTGCCAGCAGCCAAGGGACAGGGGCGGCTGGCTACACCTTC.